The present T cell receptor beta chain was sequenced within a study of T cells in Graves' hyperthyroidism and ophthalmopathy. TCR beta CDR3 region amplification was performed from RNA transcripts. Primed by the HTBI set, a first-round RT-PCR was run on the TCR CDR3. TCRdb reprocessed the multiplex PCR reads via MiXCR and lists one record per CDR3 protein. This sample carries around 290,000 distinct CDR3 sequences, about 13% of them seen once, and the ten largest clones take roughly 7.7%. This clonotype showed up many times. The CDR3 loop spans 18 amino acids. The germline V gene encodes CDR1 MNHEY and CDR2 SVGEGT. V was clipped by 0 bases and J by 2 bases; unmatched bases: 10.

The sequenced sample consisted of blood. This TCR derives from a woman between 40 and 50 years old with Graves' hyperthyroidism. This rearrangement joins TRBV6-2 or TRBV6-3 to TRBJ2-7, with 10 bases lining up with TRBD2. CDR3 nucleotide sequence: TGTGCCAGCAGTTACTCGAGGTCGAGGGGGACTAGCGCCTACGAGCAGTACTTC. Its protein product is CASSYSRSRGTSAYEQYF.